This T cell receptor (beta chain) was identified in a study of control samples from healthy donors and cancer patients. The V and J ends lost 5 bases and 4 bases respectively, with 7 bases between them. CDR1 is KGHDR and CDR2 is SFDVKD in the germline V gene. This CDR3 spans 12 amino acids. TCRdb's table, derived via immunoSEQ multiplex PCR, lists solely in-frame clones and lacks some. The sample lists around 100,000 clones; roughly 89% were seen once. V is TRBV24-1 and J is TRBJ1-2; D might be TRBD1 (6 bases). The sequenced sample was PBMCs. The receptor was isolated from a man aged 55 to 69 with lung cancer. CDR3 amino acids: CATSVRGYGYTF. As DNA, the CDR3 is TGTGCCACCAGTGTCAGGGGCTATGGCTACACCTTC.